The next 26 T cell receptor beta chains were all read from a single sample in a study of T cell repertoires in cytomegalovirus infection. TCRdb used MiXCR to reprocess the reads, holding one entry per CDR3 protein. This table has about half a million distinct CDR3 sequences, roughly a third appearing once. What these receptors recognize is not known. This specimen was cultured PBMCs, taken from culture after CMV antigen stimulation. These receptors were collected from a human donor in good health (CMV status not recorded). Some clones in this sample may be carry-over from other donors' samples.

V is TRBV7-2 and J is TRBJ2-3; TRBD2 aligns across 10 bases. Germline V gene lookup returns CDR1 SGHTA and CDR2 FQGNSA. V was pared by 1 base and J by 3 bases, with 13 bases of the junction left unmatched. The CDR3 is 19 residues long. The CDR3 bases are TGTGCCAGCAGCTTAGGTAGATTAGCGGGAGGAGTTAGGACAGATACGCAGTATTTT. Its translation is CASSLGRLAGGVRTDTQYF.

Only a few counts were recorded for this clonotype. This rearrangement joins TRBV14 to TRBJ2-1; D is unresolved. Trimming left V 5 bases short and J 0 bases short, with 11 bases between. Per germline, CDR1 SGHDN and CDR2 FVKESK. This CDR3 contains 15 residues. CDR3 in DNA: TGTGCCAGCAGCTACGTTATGAGCTCCTACAATGAGCAGTTCTTC. This translates into CASSYVMSSYNEQFF.

This clonotype was counted a few times. This chain links TRBV6-2 or TRBV6-3 with TRBJ2-2; 9 bases match TRBD2. Germline V gene sequence: CDR1 MNHEY, CDR2 SVGEGT. The ends lost 10 bases at V and 7 bases at J; junction bases unmatched: 13. The CDR3 is made up of 15 amino acids. The CDR3 DNA reads as TGTGCCACCCTTCTCACGACTAGCGGTCACGGGGAGCTGTTTTTT. This translates into CATLLTTSGHGELFF.

In its sample, this clonotype was seen a few times. V gene TRBV7-2 combines with J gene TRBJ1-3; TRBD1 is a possible D gene (6 bases). Germline loops: CDR1 SGHTA, CDR2 FQGNSA. V shed 7 bases and J shed 3 bases, with 13 bases lying between them. The CDR3 has 14 residues. CDR3: CASKKGRGGNTIYF. The CDR3 coding sequence is TGTGCCAGCAAAAAGGGCAGGGGTGGAAACACCATATATTTT.

The chain has TRBV28 and TRBJ2-3; 7 bases fit TRBD2. This CDR3 contains 17 residues. Germline loops: CDR1 MDHEN, CDR2 SYDVKM. The V and J ends lost 5 bases and 4 bases, in that order; junction bases with no gene match: 15. The CDR3 spells CASSPRLAGEVSDTQYF. The CDR3 bases are TGTGCCAGCAGTCCCCGACTAGCAGGAGAGGTATCAGATACGCAGTATTTT.

In its sample, this clonotype was seen a few times. The rearrangement links TRBV5-1 to TRBJ2-3; TRBD2 aligns across 10 bases. Germline loops: CDR1 SGHRS, CDR2 YFSETQ. The CDR3 consists of 18 residues. The V gene end was trimmed by 2 bases and the J gene end by 2 bases; junction bases not matched to a gene: 11. CDR3 in amino acids: CASSLSRLAGEATDTQYF. As DNA, the CDR3 is TGCGCCAGCAGCTTAAGCCGGCTAGCGGGAGAGGCCACAGATACGCAGTATTTT.

This chain connects TRBV2 to TRBJ1-6; D uncertain. The V end was cut by 7 bases, the J end by 9 bases, with 13 bases between. The V gene's germline CDR1 is SNHLY and CDR2 FYNNEI. The CDR3 loop spans 13 amino acids. The CDR3 DNA is TGTGCCAGCACCGAGGTCCCGGGTTCACCCCTCCACTTT. It specifies CASTEVPGSPLHF. The complete variable domain, with remaining parts taken from reference TRBV2 and TRBJ1-6, reads EPEVTQTPSHQVTQMGQEVILRCVPISNHLYFYWYRQILGQKVEFLVSFYNNEISEKSEIFDDQFSVERPDGSNFTLKIRSTKLEDSAMYFCASTEVPGSPLHFGNGTRLTVT.

This clonotype has ten or more counts. The chain employs TRBV7-9 and TRBJ2-3, with D maybe TRBD2 (5 bases). Trimming left V 10 bases short and J 2 bases short, with 16 bases between. Germline CDR1 reads SEHNR; CDR2 reads FQNEAQ (reference sequence). This CDR3 is built from 14 residues. The CDR3 bases are TGTGCCACCGACTACTTAGCAACCACAGATACGCAGTATTTT. This translates into CATDYLATTDTQYF.

This sequence joins TRBV7-2 and TRBJ2-5, with D maybe TRBD1 (5 bases). This CDR3 has 14 amino acids. CDR1 and CDR2 (germline): SGHTA, FQGNSA. V gave up 5 bases and J gave up 0 bases, with 10 bases separating them. The CDR3 DNA reads as TGTGCCAGCAGCCAGACAGTAAACCAAGAGACCCAGTACTTC. This sequence encodes CASSQTVNQETQYF.

The chain links TRBV27 to TRBJ1-2, with 9 bases identical to TRBD1. Trimming took 2 bases from V and 2 from J; bases not matched to a gene: 9. CDR3 size: 17 residues. Germline lookup yields CDR1 MNHEY and CDR2 SMNVEV (reference sequence). The CDR3 DNA reads as TGTGCCAGCAGTTTACTAACCGGGACAGGGCTAAACTATGGCTACACCTTC. Its protein is CASSLLTGTGLNYGYTF.

About this clonotype: Given a much more abundant clone one base away, this may be a read error. The gene calls are TRBV10-2 and TRBJ2-3, with a weak D call TRBD1 (5 bases). The CDR3 has 12 amino acids. Trimming removed 8 bases at V and 4 bases at J, with 10 bases between. Germline CDR1 WSHSY, CDR2 SAAADI. CDR3 residues: CASGQGPDTQYF. The CDR3, as DNA: TGCGCCAGCGGCCAGGGTCCAGATACGCAGTATTTT.

This clonotype occurred once. The V gene is TRBV27, the J gene TRBJ1-4, with 9 positions matching TRBD1. The germline V gene has CDR1 MNHEY and CDR2 SMNVEV (reference sequence). This CDR3 region has 17 residues. The V and J ends lost 6 bases and 10 bases, in that order; junction bases with no gene match: 18. This CDR3 is CASSPSGQGIFSGKLFF. DNA of the CDR3: TGTGCCAGCAGCCCCTCGGGACAGGGCATCTTTTCTGGAAAACTGTTTTTT.

The rearrangement links TRBV6-5 to TRBJ1-5, with D maybe TRBD1 (5 bases). This CDR3 spans 14 amino acids. Trimming removed 3 bases from V and 7 bases from J, with 13 bases in between. The germline V gene has CDR1 MNHEY and CDR2 SVGAGI. As DNA, the CDR3 is TGTGCCAGCAGTTATTCGGGACGGAGGCAGCCCCAGCATTTT. Its translation: CASSYSGRRQPQHF.

This clonotype showed up many times. CDR3 amino acids: CASSPRQETQYF. In DNA form, the CDR3 reads TGTGCCAGCAGCCCAAGGCAAGAGACCCAGTACTTC. The rearrangement joins TRBV11-3 to TRBJ2-5; D call uncertain. This CDR3 has 12 amino acids. Deletions cut 5 bases from V and 2 bases from J, with 6 bases between. Germline values: CDR1 SGHNT, CDR2 YENEEA.

The chain has TRBV19 and TRBJ2-2; D gene ambiguous. CDR3 length: 15 amino acids. Germline assignment: CDR1 LNHDA and CDR2 SQIVND (reference sequence). V was trimmed by 4 bases and J by 5 bases, leaving 14 bases between them. In DNA form, the CDR3 reads TGTGCCAGTAGTAGGGCCGGAGTTATGACCGGGGAGCTGTTTTTT. Its protein product is CASSRAGVMTGELFF.

This chain connects TRBV7-2 to TRBJ2-3; D gene ambiguous. Germline V gene data show CDR1 as SGHTA and CDR2 as FQGNSA. The CDR3 is made up of 13 amino acids. The V and J ends lost 5 bases and 0 bases respectively, with 6 bases between them. Written as DNA, the CDR3 is TGTGCCAGCAGCACACCCAGCACAGATACGCAGTATTTT. It is translated as CASSTPSTDTQYF.

The chain combines TRBV19 with TRBJ2-1; TRBD2 agrees at 8 bases. CDR1 and CDR2 from the germline V gene are LNHDA and SQIVND (reference sequence). V trimming: 3 bases; J trimming: 5 bases; junction bases outside the gene matches: 6. This CDR3 spans 15 amino acids. CDR3 amino acids: CASSIDGRANNEQFF. As DNA, the CDR3 is TGTGCCAGTAGTATTGACGGGAGGGCTAACAATGAGCAGTTCTTC.

The chain links TRBV6-2 or TRBV6-3 to TRBJ2-1, with TRBD2 matching over 10 bases. From germline, CDR1 is MNHEY and CDR2 SVGEGT. The CDR3 covers 14 residues. Trimming cost V 5 bases and J 7 bases; bases outside gene matches: 5. This CDR3 reads CASSLFSGRNEQFF. CDR3 sequence (DNA): TGTGCCAGCAGTCTATTTAGCGGGAGGAATGAGCAGTTCTTC.

Only a few counts were recorded for this clonotype. This chain joins TRBV7-2 and TRBJ2-7; D is undetermined. The V gene's germline CDR1 is SGHTA and CDR2 FQGNSA. The CDR3 has 16 residues. V lost 1 base to trimming and J lost 5 bases, with 18 bases between them. The CDR3 bases are TGTGCCAGCAGCTTAGGGCGGCGCGGAGCTCTTGACGAGCAGTACTTC. Residues: CASSLGRRGALDEQYF.

The chain links TRBV7-8 to TRBJ1-2; D gene uncertain. Trimming removed 5 bases at V and 2 bases at J, with 12 bases between. The CDR3 length is 14 residues. Germline-derived CDR1 and CDR2 are SGHVS and FQNEAQ. DNA of the CDR3: TGTGCCAGCAGCCCCGGGTGGATGAACTATGGCTACACCTTC. Translated: CASSPGWMNYGYTF.

The V and J genes are TRBV20-1 and TRBJ1-1; D remains unclear. The CDR3 covers 14 residues. Germline CDR1 and CDR2: DFQATT and SNEGSKA (reference sequence). Between the trimmed V and J ends, which lost 5 bases and 3 bases, there was a span of 16 bases. CDR3 nucleotide sequence: TGCAGTGCTCCCGGCGCCTCGTGGGACACTGAAGCTTTCTTT. It specifies CSAPGASWDTEAFF.

The CDR3, as DNA: TGTGCCAGTACCATTGGGGGCCGCACAGATACGCAGTATTTT. Translated, it gives CASTIGGRTDTQYF. V gene TRBV19 combines with J gene TRBJ2-3, with D tentatively TRBD1 (6 bases). Per germline, CDR1 LNHDA and CDR2 SQIVND (reference sequence). Trimming removed 7 bases from V and 1 base from J, with 12 bases in between. This CDR3 is 14 amino acids long. Using reference TRBV19 and TRBJ2-3 for the parts outside the CDR3, the full variable domain is DGGITQSPKYLFRKEGQNVTLSCEQNLNHDAMYWYRQDPGQGLRLIYYSQIVNDFQKGDIAEGYSVSREKKESFPLTVTSAQKNPTAFYLCASTIGGRTDTQYFGPGTRLTVL.

This chain connects TRBV10-3 to TRBJ2-7; D call uncertain. Germline loops: CDR1 ENHRY, CDR2 SYGVKD. V lost 2 bases to trimming and J lost 2 bases, with 1 base between them. This CDR3 contains 11 residues. The CDR3 is CAISEAYEQYF. In DNA form, the CDR3 reads TGTGCCATCAGTGAGGCCTACGAGCAGTACTTC.

This clonotype was observed at least ten times. The J gene is TRBJ2-2, the V gene TRBV9; D perhaps matches TRBD2 (6 bases). This CDR3 is 16 amino acids long. Germline V gene sequence: CDR1 SGDLS, CDR2 YYNGEE. Trimming removed 0 bases from V and 4 bases from J, with 13 bases in between. CDR3 protein: CASSVGSGWGTGELFF. The CDR3 nucleotides are TGTGCCAGCAGCGTAGGTAGCGGATGGGGCACCGGGGAGCTGTTTTTT.

This clonotype was recorded many times. The V and J genes are TRBV7-2 and TRBJ1-2; 10 bases align to TRBD1. CDR1 is SGHTA and CDR2 is FQGNSA in the germline V gene. The CDR3 extends over 14 amino acids. J was trimmed by 8 bases and V by 5 bases; bases with no gene match: 8. The CDR3 nucleotides are TGTGCCAGCAGCCAGACAGGGGGCGCGGGAGGCTACACCTTC. This encodes CASSQTGGAGGYTF. The full variable domain, its missing parts supplied by reference TRBV7-2 and TRBJ1-2, is GAGVSQSPSNKVTEKGKDVELRCDPISGHTALYWYRQSLGQGLEFLIYFQGNSAPDKSGLPSDRFSAERTGGSVSTLTIQRTQQEDSAVYLCASSQTGGAGGYTFGSGTRLTVV.

The table lists this clonotype with a few counts. The rearrangement joins TRBV24-1 to TRBJ1-2; TRBD1 might be the D (5 bases). Trimming cost V 7 bases and J 0 bases, with 8 bases left between them. This CDR3 comprises 13 residues. The germline V gene encodes CDR1 KGHDR and CDR2 SFDVKD. As DNA, the CDR3 is TGTGCCACCAGCGGACACTCTAACTATGGCTACACCTTC. It translates to CATSGHSNYGYTF.